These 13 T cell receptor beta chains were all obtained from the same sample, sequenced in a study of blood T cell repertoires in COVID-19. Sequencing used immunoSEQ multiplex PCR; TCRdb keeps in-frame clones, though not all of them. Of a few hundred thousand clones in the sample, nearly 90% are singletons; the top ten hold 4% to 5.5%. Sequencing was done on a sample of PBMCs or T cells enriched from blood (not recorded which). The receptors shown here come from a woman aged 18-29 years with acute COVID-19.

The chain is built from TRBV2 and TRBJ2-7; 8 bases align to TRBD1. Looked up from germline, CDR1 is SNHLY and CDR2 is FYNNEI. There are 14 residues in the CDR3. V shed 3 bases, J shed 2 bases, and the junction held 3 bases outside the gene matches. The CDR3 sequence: CASSEETGAYEQYF. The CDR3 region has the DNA TGTGCCAGCAGTGAGGAGACAGGGGCCTACGAGCAGTACTTC.

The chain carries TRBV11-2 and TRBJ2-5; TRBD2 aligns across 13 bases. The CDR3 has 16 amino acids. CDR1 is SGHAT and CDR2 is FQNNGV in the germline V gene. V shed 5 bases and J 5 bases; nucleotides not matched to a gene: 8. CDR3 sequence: CASSPWTSGSRETQYF. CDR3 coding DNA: TGTGCCAGCAGCCCCTGGACTAGCGGGAGTCGGGAGACCCAGTACTTC. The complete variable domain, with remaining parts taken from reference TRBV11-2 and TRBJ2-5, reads EAGVAQSPRYKIIEKRQSVAFWCNPISGHATLYWYQQILGQGPKLLIQFQNNGVVDDSQLPKDRFSAERLKGVDSTLKIQPAKLEDSAVYLCASSPWTSGSRETQYFGPGTRLLVL.

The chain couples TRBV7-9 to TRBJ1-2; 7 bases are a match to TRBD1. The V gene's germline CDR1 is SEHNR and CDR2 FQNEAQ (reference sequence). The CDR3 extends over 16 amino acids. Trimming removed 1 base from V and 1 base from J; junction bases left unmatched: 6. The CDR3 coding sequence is TGTGCCAGCAGCTTAGAGGGTAGGGGGCTTAACTATGGCTACACCTTC. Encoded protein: CASSLEGRGLNYGYTF.

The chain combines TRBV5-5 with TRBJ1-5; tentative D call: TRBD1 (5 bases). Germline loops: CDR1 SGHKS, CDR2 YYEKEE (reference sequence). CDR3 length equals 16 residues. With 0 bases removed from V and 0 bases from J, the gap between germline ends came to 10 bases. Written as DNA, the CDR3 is TGTGCCAGCAGCTTGGGATCGGGGGTTAGCAATCAGCCCCAGCATTTT. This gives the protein CASSLGSGVSNQPQHF. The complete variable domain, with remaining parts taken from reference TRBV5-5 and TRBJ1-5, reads DAGVTQSPTHLIKTRGQQVTLRCSPISGHKSVSWYQQVLGQGPQFIFQYYEKEERGRGNFPDRFSARQFPNYSSELNVNALLLGDSALYLCASSLGSGVSNQPQHFGDGTRLSIL.

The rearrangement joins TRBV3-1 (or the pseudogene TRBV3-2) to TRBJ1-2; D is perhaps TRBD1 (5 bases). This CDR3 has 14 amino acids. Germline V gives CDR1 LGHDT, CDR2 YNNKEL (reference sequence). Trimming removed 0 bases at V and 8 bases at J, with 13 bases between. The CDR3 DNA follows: TGTGCCAGCAGCCAAGATTCAGGGAATAGCGGCTACACCTTC. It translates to CASSQDSGNSGYTF.

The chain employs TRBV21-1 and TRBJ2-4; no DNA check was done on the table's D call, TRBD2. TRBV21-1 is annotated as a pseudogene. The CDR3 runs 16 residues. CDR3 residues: CASSTTAGGKKDIQYF. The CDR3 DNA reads TGTGCCAGCAGCACTACCGCGGGAGGGAAGAAGGACATTCAGTACTTC.

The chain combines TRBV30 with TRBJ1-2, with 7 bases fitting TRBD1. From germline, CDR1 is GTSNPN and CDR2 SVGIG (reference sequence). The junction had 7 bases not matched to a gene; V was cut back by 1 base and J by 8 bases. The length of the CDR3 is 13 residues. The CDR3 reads CAWSDGQDMGYTF. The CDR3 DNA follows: TGTGCCTGGAGTGACGGACAGGACATGGGCTACACCTTC.

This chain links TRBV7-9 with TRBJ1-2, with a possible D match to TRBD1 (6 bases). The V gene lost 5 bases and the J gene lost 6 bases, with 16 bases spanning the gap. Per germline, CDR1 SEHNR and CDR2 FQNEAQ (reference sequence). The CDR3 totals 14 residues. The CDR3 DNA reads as TGTGCCAGCAGCGCCCCCAACAGGGAACATGGCTACACCTTC. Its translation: CASSAPNREHGYTF.

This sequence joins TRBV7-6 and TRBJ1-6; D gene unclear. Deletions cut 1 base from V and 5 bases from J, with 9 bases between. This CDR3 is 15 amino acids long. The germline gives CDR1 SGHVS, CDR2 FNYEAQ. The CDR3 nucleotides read TGTGCCAGCAGCTTAGGGGCCTCAAATAATTCACCCCTCCACTTT. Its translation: CASSLGASNNSPLHF.

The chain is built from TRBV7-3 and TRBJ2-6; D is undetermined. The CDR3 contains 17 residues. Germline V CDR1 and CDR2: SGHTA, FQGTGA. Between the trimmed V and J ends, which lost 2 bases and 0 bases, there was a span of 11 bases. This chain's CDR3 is CASSLPVESSGANVLTF. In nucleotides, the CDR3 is TGTGCCAGCAGCTTACCGGTCGAAAGCTCTGGGGCCAACGTCCTGACTTTC.

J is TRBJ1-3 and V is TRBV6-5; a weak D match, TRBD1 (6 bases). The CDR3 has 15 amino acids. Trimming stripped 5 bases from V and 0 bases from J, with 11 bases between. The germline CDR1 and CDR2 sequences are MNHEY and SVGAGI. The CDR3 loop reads CASSTSGASGNTIYF. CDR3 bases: TGTGCCAGCAGTACCTCAGGGGCCTCTGGAAACACCATATATTTT.

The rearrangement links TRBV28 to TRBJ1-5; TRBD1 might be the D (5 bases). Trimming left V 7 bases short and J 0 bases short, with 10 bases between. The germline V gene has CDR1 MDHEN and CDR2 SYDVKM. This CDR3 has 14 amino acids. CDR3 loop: CASTPDISNQPQHF. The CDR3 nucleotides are TGTGCCAGCACGCCGGACATTAGCAATCAGCCCCAGCATTTT.

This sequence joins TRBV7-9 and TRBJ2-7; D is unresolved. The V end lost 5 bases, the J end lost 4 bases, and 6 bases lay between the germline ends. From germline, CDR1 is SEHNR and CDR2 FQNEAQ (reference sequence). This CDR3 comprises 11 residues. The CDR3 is CASSHTYEQYF. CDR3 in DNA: TGTGCCAGCAGCCACACGTACGAGCAGTACTTC.